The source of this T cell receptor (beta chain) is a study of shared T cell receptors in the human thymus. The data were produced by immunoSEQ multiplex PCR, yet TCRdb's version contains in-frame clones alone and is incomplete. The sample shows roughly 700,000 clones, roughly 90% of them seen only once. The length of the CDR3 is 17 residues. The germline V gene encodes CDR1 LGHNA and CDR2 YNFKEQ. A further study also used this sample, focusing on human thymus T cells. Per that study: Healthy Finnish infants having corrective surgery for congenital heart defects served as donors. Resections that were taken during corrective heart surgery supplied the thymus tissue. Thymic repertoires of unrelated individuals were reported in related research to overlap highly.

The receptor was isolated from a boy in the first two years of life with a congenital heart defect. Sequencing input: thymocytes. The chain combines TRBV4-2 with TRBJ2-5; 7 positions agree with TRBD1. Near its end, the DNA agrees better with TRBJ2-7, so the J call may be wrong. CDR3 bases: TGTGCCAGCAGCCAGCCTACCTCCGGGACAGAGTACTACGAGCAGTACTTC. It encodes CASSQPTSGTEYYEQYF.